This is a list of T cell receptor beta chains from one sample in a study of T cells in Graves' hyperthyroidism and ophthalmopathy. One entry per CDR3 protein, called by TCRdb with MiXCR from the multiplex PCR reads. The repertoire consists of about 690,000 distinct CDR3 sequences, with 15% to 20% occurring once and the leading ten covering roughly a sixth. Material for sequencing was blood. The source is a man aged 50-59 years with Graves' hyperthyroidism. Both conserved end residues are part of each CDR3. A D gene is named only where the DNA matches it firmly. Part of the rows lack a size; the others show once, few, many or a class for expanded clones.

J | size | V | D | DNA | CDR3
TRBJ1-4 | many | TRBV28 | TRBD1 | TGTGCCAGCAGTACCCAGGGGGAGGTTAATGAAAAACTGTTTTTT | CASSTQGEVNEKLFF
TRBJ1-5 | many | TRBV12-3/TRBV12-4 | - | TGTGCCAGCAGTTTTGGGGCTCAGCCCCAGCATTTT | CASSFGAQPQHF
TRBJ2-7 | many | TRBV19 | TRBD2 | TGTGCCAGTAGTCCGTCGGGGAGGGGATCCTCCTACGAGCAGTACTTC | CASSPSGRGSSYEQYF
TRBJ2-7 | many | TRBV20-1 | TRBD2 | TGCAGTGCTAGAGGGGGACTAGGGGCCTACGAGCAGTACTTC | CSARGGLGAYEQYF
TRBJ2-5 | many | TRBV5-1 | TRBD1 | TGCGCCAGCAGCCGACCAGGGGGCTTAGAGACCCAGTACTTC | CASSRPGGLETQYF
TRBJ2-1 | few | TRBV28 | - | TGTGCCAGCAGTTACTTCCCCTACAATGAGCAGTTCTTC | CASSYFPYNEQFF
TRBJ2-3 | many | TRBV5-1 | - | TGCGCCAGCAGCTTGGGATCCACAGGGTTCACAGATACGCAGTATTTT | CASSLGSTGFTDTQYF
TRBJ1-1 | few | TRBV5-8 | - | TGTGCCAGCAGCCGGGGAACGGGACACAGTGAAGCTTTCTTT | CASSRGTGHSEAFF
TRBJ2-7 | - | TRBV29-1 | - | TGCAGCGTTCTCACAGGAGATACAGACGAGCAGTACTTC | CSVLTGDTDEQYF
TRBJ2-4 | few | TRBV20-1 | TRBD1 | TGCAGTGCTAGAGTCTCCCCGGGACAGGGGCCTTTAGCCAAAAACATTCAGTACTTC | CSARVSPGQGPLAKNIQYF
TRBJ1-1 | many | TRBV18 | - | TGTGCCAGCTCACCACAGGACACTGAAGCTTTCTTT | CASSPQDTEAFF
TRBJ2-1 | - | TRBV6-2/TRBV6-3 | - | TGTGCCAGCAGTTACTCCGGGAGAGCGAGTAATGAGCAGTTCTTC | CASSYSGRASNEQFF
TRBJ2-7 | few | TRBV2 | TRBD1 | TGTGCCAGCGTACAGGGGGCGCCCGTAGGCGAGCAGTACTTC | CASVQGAPVGEQYF
TRBJ2-1 | many | TRBV5-1 | - | TGCGCCAGCAGCTTGGGCGGGGCCAGCAATGAGCAGTTCTTC | CASSLGGASNEQFF
TRBJ2-7 | many | TRBV5-1 | TRBD1 | TGCGCCAGCAGCTTGGAGACAGGGCTCCGGTCCGAGCAGTACTTC | CASSLETGLRSEQYF
TRBJ1-4 | many | TRBV28 | TRBD1 | TGTGCCAGCAGTAGGGACAGGAGACCCGAAAAACTGTTTTTT | CASSRDRRPEKLFF
TRBJ1-1 | many | TRBV15 | - | TGTGCCACCAGGAGGGGGTTTGGGAACACTGAAGCTTTCTTT | CATRRGFGNTEAFF
TRBJ2-7 | - | TRBV7-3 | TRBD2 | TGTGCCAGCAGCCCTGGGGGGGGGAGCTCCTACGAGCAGTACTTC | CASSPGGGSSYEQYF
TRBJ2-7 | many | TRBV9 | TRBD2 | TGTGCCAGCAGCGTAGGGGGACTAGCGGGGATCGACGAGCAGTACTTC | CASSVGGLAGIDEQYF
TRBJ2-2 | many | TRBV5-1 | TRBD2 | TGCGCCAGCAGCTTTAGCGGGGGAACCACCGGGGAGCTGTTTTTT | CASSFSGGTTGELFF